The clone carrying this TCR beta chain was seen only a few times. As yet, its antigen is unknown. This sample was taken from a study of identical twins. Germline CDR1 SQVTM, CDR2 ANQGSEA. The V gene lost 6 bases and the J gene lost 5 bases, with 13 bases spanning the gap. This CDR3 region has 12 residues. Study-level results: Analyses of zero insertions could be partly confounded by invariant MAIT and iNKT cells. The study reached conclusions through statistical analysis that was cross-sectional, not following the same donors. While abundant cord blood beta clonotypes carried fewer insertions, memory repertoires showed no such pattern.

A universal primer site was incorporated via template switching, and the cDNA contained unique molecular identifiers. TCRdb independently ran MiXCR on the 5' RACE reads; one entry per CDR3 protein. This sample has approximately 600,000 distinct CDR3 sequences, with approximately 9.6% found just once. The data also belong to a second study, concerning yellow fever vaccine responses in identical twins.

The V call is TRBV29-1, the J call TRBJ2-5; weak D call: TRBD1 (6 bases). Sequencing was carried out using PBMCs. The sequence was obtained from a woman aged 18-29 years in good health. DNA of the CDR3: TGCAGCGTCACACAGGGATGGGAGACCCAGTACTTC. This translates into CSVTQGWETQYF. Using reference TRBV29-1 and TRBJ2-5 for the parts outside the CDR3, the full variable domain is SAVISQKPSRDICQRGTSLTIQCQVDSQVTMMFWYRQQPGQSLTLIATANQGSEATYESGFVIDKFPISRPNLTFSTLTVSNMSPEDSSIYLCSVTQGWETQYFGPGTRLLVL.